This T cell receptor (beta chain) originates from a study of blood T cell repertoires in COVID-19. Original data processing: Reference gene primer amplification gave nucleated cell count estimates. Produced via immunoSEQ multiplex PCR; TCRdb's table is partial and in-frame only. V and J calls and clone size are those listed in that table; D and trimming were worked out from the DNA. Among some 69,000 clones, roughly 89% were seen once, and the ten largest hold less than 5.5%. Sequences were obtained from peripheral blood. The TCR originated in a woman in her forties or fifties with active COVID-19.

Here the CDR3 reads CASPRKGRDYGYTF. The CDR3 DNA is TGTGCCAGCCCTCGTAAGGGGCGCGACTATGGCTACACCTTC. The chain employs TRBV21-1 and TRBJ1-2; no DNA check was done on the table's D call, TRBD1. TRBV21-1 is reported as a pseudogene. The CDR3 covers 14 residues.